The 27 T cell receptor beta chains below were found in one sample sequenced in a study of blood T cell repertoires in COVID-19 (dated by TCRdb to 2018 to 2020). Libraries were prepared through the immunoSEQ multiplex PCR assay. Here the immuneACCESS table is served through TCRdb, limited to in-frame sequences with V and J called. Missing clones are a known gap in these copies; in checked studies unresolved V genes cover under half, and the rest lacks a known reason. Counted in this sample were a few hundred thousand clones; roughly 90% of them appeared once. The leading ten clones occupy more than 8.5% of the sample. The source material was PBMCs or T cells enriched from blood (not recorded which). The origin of the receptors is a woman under 30 who had recovered from COVID-19.

CDR3 sequence reads: CASSLLRFDTEAFF. CDR3 DNA sequence: TGTGCCAGCAGCTTACTCAGGTTTGACACTGAAGCTTTCTTT. The V gene is TRBV11-2, the J gene TRBJ1-1; D remains unclear. Trimming removed 2 bases at V and 3 bases at J, with 10 bases between. There are 14 residues in the CDR3. CDR1 is SGHAT and CDR2 is FQNNGV in the germline V gene.

The DNA for the CDR3 is TGCGCCAGCAGCTTTATGGACGGGGTCTCTGGAAACACCATATATTTT. It codes for CASSFMDGVSGNTIYF. The chain uses TRBV5-1 and TRBJ1-3, with no clear D. The V gene lost 2 bases and the J gene lost 0 bases, with 12 bases spanning the gap. The germline gives CDR1 SGHRS, CDR2 YFSETQ. This CDR3 comprises 16 residues.

CDR3 DNA sequence: TGTGCCAGTAGTCCCCCCGGGGTGCGTGCTTTCTTT. Translated: CASSPPGVRAFF. The chain uses TRBV19 and TRBJ1-1; D is uncertain. This CDR3 spans 12 amino acids. Germline V CDR1 and CDR2: LNHDA, SQIVND (reference sequence). V was trimmed by 5 bases and J by 11 bases, leaving 15 bases between them.

To note about this clone: The same CDR3 also results from other DNA sequences found in this sample. The rearrangement links TRBV19 to TRBJ1-5; a possible D gene is TRBD1 (5 bases). CDR3 size: 14 residues. Trimming took 6 bases from V and 5 from J, leaving 14 bases between them. Germline assignment: CDR1 LNHDA and CDR2 SQIVND (reference sequence). CDR3 loop: CASSPRQGHQPQHF. CDR3 nucleotide sequence: TGTGCCAGTAGCCCCCGGCAGGGCCATCAGCCCCAGCATTTT.

A few counts support this clone. The chain has TRBV5-6 and TRBJ1-4, with a weak D call TRBD1 (5 bases). There are 16 residues in the CDR3. Trimming removed 3 bases from V and 4 bases from J, with 16 bases in between. Germline V gives CDR1 SGHDT, CDR2 YYEEEE. The CDR3 reads CASSSRDRSINEKLFF. The CDR3 region has the DNA TGTGCCAGCAGCTCGCGGGACCGATCGATTAATGAAAAACTGTTTTTT.

The gene calls are TRBV4-2 and TRBJ1-4; D is uncertain. The germline V gene encodes CDR1 LGHNA and CDR2 YNFKEQ. V was shortened by 4 bases and J by 2 bases, with 11 bases between the two germline ends. There are 15 residues in the CDR3. CDR3 loop: CASSRTPGTNEKLFF. As DNA, the CDR3 is TGTGCCAGCAGCCGAACTCCCGGGACTAATGAAAAACTGTTTTTT.

In this sample, this clone turned up once. The chain recombines TRBV30 with TRBJ2-2; perhaps TRBD2 as D (6 bases). CDR1 is GTSNPN, CDR2 SVGIG, per germline (reference sequence). CDR3 length: 14 amino acids. V dropped 4 bases and J dropped 6 bases, with 15 bases sitting between them. The CDR3 region has the DNA TGTGCCTGGATGAGGCGGGGATGGGCCGGGGAGCTGTTTTTT. Protein sequence: CAWMRRGWAGELFF.

The rearrangement joins TRBV28 to TRBJ1-6; D is unclear. The CDR3 is 17 amino acids. The V and J ends lost 2 bases and 0 bases respectively, with 11 bases between them. CDR1 is MDHEN and CDR2 is SYDVKM in the germline V gene. This CDR3 reads CASSLQNPVSYNSPLHF. The CDR3 nucleotides are TGTGCCAGCAGTTTACAAAATCCAGTCTCCTATAATTCACCCCTCCACTTT. The full variable domain, rest sourced from reference TRBV28 and TRBJ1-6, is DVKVTQSSRYLVKRTGEKVFLECVQDMDHENMFWYRQDPGLGLRLIYFSYDVKMKEKGDIPEGYSVSREKKERFSLILESASTNQTSMYLCASSLQNPVSYNSPLHFGNGTRLTVT.

The chain links TRBV6-5 to TRBJ1-1, with D uncertain. V gave up 7 bases and J gave up 1 base, with 13 bases separating them. Germline V CDR1 and CDR2: MNHEY, SVGAGI. This CDR3 contains 14 residues. CDR3 nucleotides: TGTGCCAGCATGGGGTGGGGAGAGAACACTGAAGCTTTCTTT. Its translation is CASMGWGENTEAFF.

The gene calls are TRBV7-5 and TRBJ1-1. TRBV7-5 is deemed a pseudogene. CDR3 length: 14 amino acids. CDR3 in amino acids: CVRQRGRGDTEAFF. The DNA of the CDR3 is TGTGTCAGACAAAGGGGTCGGGGGGACACTGAAGCTTTCTTT.

The chain recombines TRBV7-9 with TRBJ1-1; 8 bases line up with TRBD1. V was pared by 6 bases and J by 1 base, with 7 bases of the junction left unmatched. There are 15 residues in the CDR3. The germline gives CDR1 SEHNR, CDR2 FQNEAQ (reference sequence). DNA for the CDR3: TGTGCCAGCAGTCGACACGGGACAGGGAACACTGAAGCTTTCTTT. As protein: CASSRHGTGNTEAFF.

The rearrangement uses TRBV10-3 and TRBJ2-6; 12 bases line up with TRBD1. V was clipped by 7 bases and J by 4 bases; unmatched bases: 14. The CDR3 consists of 19 residues. Germline V lookup: CDR1 ENHRY, CDR2 SYGVKD. The chain's CDR3 is CAINPLRDRGRRGANVLTF. In nucleotides, the CDR3 is TGTGCCATCAATCCCCTCCGGGACAGGGGGCGGAGGGGGGCCAACGTCCTGACTTTC.

This CDR3 reads CASSLSVTQYF. Here the CDR3 DNA reads TGTGCCAGCAGCTTGTCGGTTACGCAGTATTTT. The chain carries TRBV11-2 and TRBJ2-3; D unresolved. Per germline, CDR1 SGHAT and CDR2 FQNNGV. This CDR3 is 11 amino acids long. Trimming took 3 bases from V and 8 from J, leaving 6 bases between them.

The V and J genes are TRBV7-2 and TRBJ2-7; 10 nucleotides match TRBD1. The CDR3 consists of 15 residues. Germline V gene lookup returns CDR1 SGHTA and CDR2 FQGNSA. The V segment lost 8 bases and the J segment 7 bases; nucleotides outside the gene matches: 14. CDR3 coding DNA: TGTGCCAGCTCCCCGGAAGGGACAGGGGTGGGGGAGCAGTACTTC. This translates into CASSPEGTGVGEQYF. The entire variable domain, with the rest obtained from reference TRBV7-2 and TRBJ2-7, is as follows: GAGVSQSPSNKVTEKGKDVELRCDPISGHTALYWYRQSLGQGLEFLIYFQGNSAPDKSGLPSDRFSAERTGGSVSTLTIQRTQQEDSAVYLCASSPEGTGVGEQYFGPGTRLTVT.

The chain joins TRBV7-9 to TRBJ1-2, with a weak D call TRBD1 (6 bases). The V gene lost 2 bases and the J gene lost 4 bases, with 20 bases spanning the gap. Germline loops: CDR1 SEHNR, CDR2 FQNEAQ (reference sequence). This CDR3 has 17 residues. The CDR3: CASSLLTSSGEGYGYTF. CDR3 bases: TGTGCCAGCAGCTTACTAACATCCTCAGGGGAAGGCTATGGCTACACCTTC.

DNA for the CDR3: TGTGCCAGCAGCTTAGCGCGGTATAGCAATCAGCCCCAGCATTTT. It translates to CASSLARYSNQPQHF. The rearrangement joins TRBV7-2 to TRBJ1-5, with D uncertain. The CDR3 has 15 amino acids. The V end lost 0 bases, the J end lost 0 bases, and 6 bases lay between the germline ends. The germline CDR1 and CDR2 sequences are SGHTA and FQGNSA.

The chain recombines TRBV6-5 with TRBJ2-7; maybe TRBD2 (6 bases). The germline CDR1 and CDR2 sequences are MNHEY and SVGAGI. There are 14 residues in the CDR3. V lost 8 bases and J lost 2, with 16 bases in between. The CDR3 reads CASRGTQAPYEQYF. The CDR3 DNA reads as TGTGCCAGCCGCGGGACCCAAGCCCCCTACGAGCAGTACTTC.

The chain links TRBV28 to TRBJ2-7; 13 positions match TRBD2. The CDR3 is 17 amino acids. Germline CDR1 MDHEN, CDR2 SYDVKM. Trimming removed 4 bases from V and 0 bases from J; junction bases left unmatched: 6. The CDR3 sequence: CASSSTSGRVPSYEQYF. The CDR3 DNA reads as TGTGCCAGCAGTTCTACTAGCGGGAGGGTCCCCTCCTACGAGCAGTACTTC.

The J gene is TRBJ2-7, the V gene TRBV5-1, with D maybe TRBD1 (6 bases). V was trimmed by 4 bases and J by 3 bases, leaving 8 bases between them. Germline CDR1 SGHRS, CDR2 YFSETQ. There are 12 residues in the CDR3. The CDR3 bases are TGCGCCAGCAGCCCGGACAGCTACGAGCAGTACTTC. It encodes CASSPDSYEQYF.

The chain combines TRBV6-5 with TRBJ1-1, with 8 nucleotides matching TRBD1. V gave up 8 bases and J gave up 2 bases; unmatched junction bases: 7. This CDR3 is 14 amino acids long. The germline V gene encodes CDR1 MNHEY and CDR2 SVGAGI. Here the CDR3 DNA reads TGTGCCAGCGATCTACAGGGGGAAAACACTGAAGCTTTCTTT. Translated, it gives CASDLQGENTEAFF.

This chain links TRBV5-5 with TRBJ1-4; D possibly corresponds to TRBD1 (5 bases). Trimming took 0 bases from V and 8 from J, leaving 17 bases between them. From germline, CDR1 is SGHKS and CDR2 YYEKEE (reference sequence). This CDR3 is built from 16 residues. The CDR3 nucleotides are TGTGCCAGCAGCTTGGCCCCACGGGGGGGGACGGAAAAACTGTTTTTT. Protein: CASSLAPRGGTEKLFF.

The CDR3, as DNA: TGCGCCAGCAGCTTTGACAGTTCCTATGGCTACACCTTC. Amino acid sequence: CASSFDSSYGYTF. The chain uses TRBV5-1 and TRBJ1-2; TRBD1 is a possible D gene (5 bases). The CDR3 covers 13 residues. The germline V gene encodes CDR1 SGHRS and CDR2 YFSETQ. Trimming stripped 2 bases from V and 4 bases from J, with 9 bases between.

The chain joins TRBV7-6 to TRBJ2-7; 7 bases align to TRBD2. The V gene end was trimmed by 2 bases and the J gene end by 0 bases; junction bases not matched to a gene: 4. The CDR3 covers 15 residues. The germline CDR1 and CDR2 sequences are SGHVS and FNYEAQ. The CDR3 bases are TGTGCCAGCAGCTTACTGGGACTAAGCTCCTACGAGCAGTACTTC. Protein sequence: CASSLLGLSSYEQYF. Looking up the rest from reference TRBV7-6 and TRBJ2-7 gives the full variable domain: GAGVSQSPRYKVTKRGQDVALRCDPISGHVSLYWYRQALGQGPEFLTYFNYEAQQDKSGLPNDRFSAERPEGSISTLTIQRTEQRDSAMYRCASSLLGLSSYEQYFGPGTRLTVT.

The chain recombines TRBV7-6 with TRBJ1-3; 9 bases line up with TRBD1. The CDR3 totals 16 residues. The junction had 7 bases not matched to a gene; V was cut back by 3 bases and J by 4 bases. Germline V gene lookup returns CDR1 SGHVS and CDR2 FNYEAQ. CDR3: CASSFTVQGAGNTIYF. The CDR3 region has the DNA TGTGCCAGCAGCTTTACCGTACAGGGGGCCGGAAACACCATATATTTT.

V and J are TRBV6-5 and TRBJ2-7, with TRBD1 as a possible D gene (5 bases). The germline V gene encodes CDR1 MNHEY and CDR2 SVGAGI. This CDR3 region has 12 residues. V was pared by 6 bases and J by 5 bases, with 11 bases between. CDR3 in DNA: TGTGCCAGCAGGTTCGACAGAAACGAGCAGTACTTC. Translation gives CASRFDRNEQYF.

This clone has only one observation. This chain connects TRBV2 to TRBJ1-2; the D gene is possibly TRBD1 (6 bases). The germline V gene has CDR1 SNHLY and CDR2 FYNNEI. The V and J ends lost 6 bases and 8 bases respectively, with 13 bases between them. This CDR3 comprises 12 residues. The CDR3 reads CASSSGERGYTF. In DNA form, the CDR3 reads TGTGCCAGCAGCTCAGGGGAGCGGGGCTACACCTTC.

The chain uses TRBV28 and TRBJ2-7; the D gene is possibly TRBD1 (6 bases). The germline V gene encodes CDR1 MDHEN and CDR2 SYDVKM. CDR3 length equals 14 residues. V lost 6 bases, J lost 4 bases, and 16 bases lay in between. CDR3 sequence: CASRQGPLRYEQYF. As DNA, the CDR3 is TGTGCCAGCAGGCAGGGGCCCCTCCGGTACGAGCAGTACTTC.